These T cell receptor beta chains were read from a single sample in a study of cytomegalovirus exposure and HLA in healthy donors. Libraries were prepared by immunoSEQ multiplex PCR; TCRdb keeps only in-frame clonotypes and omits some of them. The data hold 130,000 or so clones, with about 90% observed a single time. The sequenced sample was PBMCs. Source of these receptors: a man aged 30-40 years in good health and CMV-seronegative. Both conserved end residues are part of each CDR3. The D gene is left open where the match is weak. Size values are once, few and many counts, or a class for expanded clones, and some rows have none.

D: NA
J: TRBJ1-1
V: TRBV5-6
size: NA
CDR3: CASTPTGSPEAFF
DNA: TGTGCCAGCACTCCCACAGGGAGCCCTGAAGCTTTCTTT

D: NA
J: TRBJ1-5
V: TRBV5-1
size: NA
CDR3: CASSLDRAGNQPQHF
DNA: TGCGCCAGCAGCTTGGACAGGGCTGGCAATCAGCCCCAGCATTTT

D: NA
J: TRBJ1-1
V: TRBV4-3
size: NA
CDR3: CASSQGGVNTEAFF
DNA: TGCGCCAGCAGCCAGGGAGGAGTAAACACTGAAGCTTTCTTT

D: TRBD1
J: TRBJ1-2
V: TRBV6-1
size: NA
CDR3: CASSEGFDRVNGYTF
DNA: TGTGCCAGCAGTGAAGGCTTTGACAGGGTGAATGGCTACACCTTC

D: NA
J: TRBJ1-5
V: TRBV9
size: NA
CDR3: CASSVDSRNQPQHF
DNA: TGTGCCAGCAGCGTTGACAGCCGCAATCAGCCCCAGCATTTT

D: NA
J: TRBJ2-2
V: TRBV11-2
size: NA
CDR3: CASSLGGDGELFF
DNA: TGTGCCAGCAGCTTAGGGGGGGACGGGGAGCTGTTTTTT

D: NA
J: TRBJ2-5
V: TRBV2
size: NA
CDR3: CASSASGPLQETQYF
DNA: TGTGCCAGCAGTGCATCAGGGCCTCTCCAAGAGACCCAGTACTTC

D: NA
J: TRBJ1-6
V: TRBV6-1
size: few
CDR3: CASSDEPVVTLHF
DNA: TGTGCCAGCAGTGATGAGCCCGTCGTAACCCTCCACTTT

D: TRBD2
J: TRBJ2-3
V: TRBV18
size: NA
CDR3: CASTRTSGEGTDTQYF
DNA: TGTGCCAGCACCAGGACTAGCGGGGAGGGCACAGATACGCAGTATTTT

D: TRBD1
J: TRBJ1-2
V: TRBV27
size: NA
CDR3: CASSFQGQGRYGYTF
DNA: TGTGCCAGCAGTTTTCAGGGACAGGGTCGTTATGGCTACACCTTC

D: NA
J: TRBJ1-6
V: TRBV7-9
size: NA
CDR3: CASSLISPVYNSPLHF
DNA: TGTGCCAGCAGCTTAATTAGCCCAGTCTATAATTCACCCCTCCACTTT

D: NA
J: TRBJ2-7
V: TRBV11-2
size: NA
CDR3: CASSLMGAGAYEQYF
DNA: TGTGCCAGCAGCTTAATGGGAGCAGGCGCCTACGAGCAGTACTTC

D: NA
J: TRBJ1-1
V: TRBV7-3
size: NA
CDR3: CASSLLGGDPQMNTEAFF
DNA: TGTGCCAGCAGCCTCCTGGGAGGGGACCCGCAAATGAACACTGAAGCTTTCTTT

D: NA
J: TRBJ1-4
V: TRBV6-6
size: once
CDR3: CASSYAPGSRNEKLFF
DNA: TGTGCCAGCAGTTACGCCCCCGGGTCTAGGAATGAAAAACTGTTTTTT

D: TRBD1
J: TRBJ1-2
V: TRBV2
size: NA
CDR3: CASRRGTAGGTYGYTF
DNA: TGTGCCAGCAGGCGCGGGACAGCAGGGGGAACTTATGGCTACACCTTC

D: TRBD1
J: TRBJ1-6
V: TRBV10-2
size: once
CDR3: CASSGTGSNSPLHF
DNA: TGCGCCAGCAGTGGGACAGGATCCAATTCACCCCTCCACTTT

D: TRBD1
J: TRBJ1-2
V: TRBV27
size: NA
CDR3: CASGWTGVPSWGYTF
DNA: TGTGCCAGCGGGTGGACAGGGGTTCCCTCCTGGGGCTACACCTTC

D: NA
J: TRBJ1-5
V: TRBV19
size: NA
CDR3: CASNLRVSNQPQHF
DNA: TGTGCCAGTAATTTGAGGGTTAGCAATCAGCCCCAGCATTTT

D: TRBD1
J: TRBJ2-2
V: TRBV12-5
size: once
CDR3: CASGPRRTWDRQNTGELFF
DNA: TGTGCTAGTGGTCCCAGACGAACGTGGGACAGGCAGAACACCGGGGAGCTGTTTTTT

D: NA
J: TRBJ1-4
V: TRBV6-1
size: NA
CDR3: CASSDGQYNEKLFF
DNA: TGTGCCAGCAGTGATGGGCAGTATAATGAAAAACTGTTTTTT

D: NA
J: TRBJ1-1
V: TRBV18
size: NA
CDR3: CASSTGNTEAFF
DNA: TGTGCCAGCTCAACAGGGAACACTGAAGCTTTCTTT

D: NA
J: TRBJ2-2
V: TRBV4-3
size: NA
CDR3: CASSFRIGELFF
DNA: TGCGCCAGCTCCTTTCGTATCGGGGAGCTGTTTTTT

D: NA
J: TRBJ1-5
V: TRBV5-8
size: once
CDR3: CASSLTGFQPQHF
DNA: TGTGCCAGCAGCTTGACGGGGTTTCAGCCCCAGCATTTT

D: NA
J: TRBJ1-6
V: TRBV6-6
size: few
CDR3: CASSYDQLGDSPLHF
DNA: TGTGCCAGCAGTTACGATCAACTCGGGGATTCACCCCTCCACTTT

D: NA
J: TRBJ2-7
V: TRBV11-2
size: NA
CDR3: CASSLSTARDEQYF
DNA: TGTGCCAGCAGCTTATCGACAGCCCGGGACGAGCAGTACTTC

D: NA
J: TRBJ2-7
V: TRBV7-9
size: NA
CDR3: CASSLGALSSYEQYF
DNA: TGTGCCAGCAGCTTAGGGGCTTTGAGCTCCTACGAGCAGTACTTC

D: NA
J: TRBJ1-6
V: TRBV2
size: few
CDR3: CANGPSSPHSPLHF
DNA: TGTGCCAACGGGCCTTCTAGCCCACATTCACCCCTCCACTTT

D: TRBD2
J: TRBJ2-5
V: TRBV28
size: NA
CDR3: CASRLAGGGKETQYF
DNA: TGTGCCAGCAGATTGGCGGGGGGGGGTAAAGAGACCCAGTACTTC

D: NA
J: TRBJ1-1
V: TRBV2
size: once
CDR3: CASNTRGNTEAFF
DNA: TGTGCCAGCAACACAAGGGGGAACACTGAAGCTTTCTTT

D: TRBD2
J: TRBJ2-3
V: TRBV11-3
size: NA
CDR3: CASSLDPLAGGGDTQYF
DNA: TGTGCCAGCAGCTTAGACCCCCTCGCGGGGGGCGGGGATACGCAGTATTTT

D: TRBD1
J: TRBJ1-2
V: TRBV6-5
size: once
CDR3: CASSYGQANYGYTF
DNA: TGTGCCAGCAGTTACGGACAGGCTAACTATGGCTACACCTTC

D: NA
J: TRBJ2-5
V: TRBV11-2
size: NA
CDR3: CASSLDPGPQETQYF
DNA: TGTGCCAGCAGCTTAGACCCAGGGCCGCAAGAGACCCAGTACTTC

D: TRBD2
J: TRBJ2-7
V: TRBV7-3
size: NA
CDR3: CASSNGTSGGHEQYF
DNA: TGTGCCAGCAGCAACGGGACTAGCGGGGGACACGAGCAGTACTTC

D: NA
J: TRBJ1-2
V: TRBV7-9
size: few
CDR3: CASSLEIGGYYGYTF
DNA: TGTGCCAGCAGCTTAGAAATCGGGGGATACTATGGCTACACCTTC

D: NA
J: TRBJ1-5
V: TRBV21-1
size: NA
CDR3: CASNLTGQPNQPQHF
DNA: TGTGCCAGCAACCTTACGGGACAGCCGAATCAGCCCCAGCATTTT

D: NA
J: TRBJ1-1
V: TRBV15
size: NA
CDR3: CATSMAGSVTEAFF
DNA: TGTGCCACCAGCATGGCCGGGTCGGTCACTGAAGCTTTCTTT

D: NA
J: TRBJ1-3
V: TRBV7-2
size: once
CDR3: CASSRGFGNTIYF
DNA: TGTGCCAGCAGTCGAGGGTTTGGAAACACCATATATTTT

D: TRBD1
J: TRBJ2-7
V: TRBV4-1
size: NA
CDR3: CASSLATGGIYEQYF
DNA: TGCGCCAGCAGCCTTGCGACAGGGGGTATCTACGAGCAGTACTTC

D: NA
J: TRBJ2-3
V: TRBV5-1
size: NA
CDR3: CASSSGRSGDTQYF
DNA: TGCGCCAGCAGCTCAGGACGGAGCGGGGATACGCAGTATTTT

D: NA
J: TRBJ1-4
V: TRBV28
size: NA
CDR3: CASNREITTNEKLFF
DNA: TGTGCCAGCAACAGGGAGATAACAACTAATGAAAAACTGTTTTTT

D: NA
J: TRBJ1-3
V: TRBV7-9
size: NA
CDR3: CASSFRPGRDTIYF
DNA: TGTGCCAGCAGCTTCCGTCCCGGGAGGGACACCATATATTTT

D: NA
J: TRBJ2-7
V: TRBV5-1
size: NA
CDR3: CASSLTAPYEQYF
DNA: TGCGCCAGCAGCTTGACAGCACCCTACGAGCAGTACTTC

D: NA
J: TRBJ1-1
V: TRBV28
size: NA
CDR3: CASSFRGASRTEAFF
DNA: TGTGCCAGCAGCTTCCGGGGGGCGTCGAGGACTGAAGCTTTCTTT

D: NA
J: TRBJ2-7
V: TRBV18
size: NA
CDR3: CASSPPTDYEQYF
DNA: TGTGCCAGCTCACCCCCTACCGACTACGAGCAGTACTTC

D: TRBD1
J: TRBJ1-2
V: TRBV25-1
size: NA
CDR3: CASSETGRGLGGYTF
DNA: TGTGCCAGCAGTGAAACCGGCAGGGGGCTAGGTGGCTACACCTTC

D: NA
J: TRBJ2-6
V: TRBV19
size: NA
CDR3: CASSDTSGANVLTF
DNA: TGTGCCAGTAGTGACACCTCTGGGGCCAACGTCCTGACTTTC

D: NA
J: TRBJ1-2
V: TRBV2
size: NA
CDR3: CASSERGPNYGYTF
DNA: TGTGCCAGCAGTGAAAGAGGGCCGAACTATGGCTACACCTTC

D: NA
J: TRBJ2-2
V: TRBV5-4
size: NA
CDR3: CASSSAGSENTGELFF
DNA: TGTGCCAGCAGCTCTGCGGGTTCAGAGAACACCGGGGAGCTGTTTTTT

D: TRBD2
J: TRBJ2-3
V: TRBV11-2
size: NA
CDR3: CASSGPGLVADTQYF
DNA: TGTGCCAGCAGCGGTCCGGGACTAGTTGCAGATACGCAGTATTTT

D: TRBD1
J: TRBJ2-1
V: TRBV4-1
size: NA
CDR3: CASSLMTGGWNNEQFF
DNA: TGCGCCAGCAGCCTTATGACAGGGGGCTGGAACAATGAGCAGTTCTTC

D: NA
J: TRBJ2-2
V: TRBV7-6
size: NA
CDR3: CASSLAGGDTGELFF
DNA: TGTGCCAGCAGCTTAGCAGGGGGGGACACCGGGGAGCTGTTTTTT

D: TRBD2
J: TRBJ2-3
V: TRBV6-6
size: NA
CDR3: CASSSRGSGGADTQYF
DNA: TGTGCCAGCAGTTCCCGGGGTAGCGGGGGGGCGGATACGCAGTATTTT

D: NA
J: TRBJ2-2
V: TRBV10-3
size: NA
CDR3: CAILVTGSNTGELFF
DNA: TGTGCCATCTTAGTCACAGGTTCGAACACCGGGGAGCTGTTTTTT

D: NA
J: TRBJ1-2
V: TRBV10-1
size: NA
CDR3: CASSSGTNYGYTF
DNA: TGCGCCAGCAGTAGCGGGACAAACTATGGCTACACCTTC

D: TRBD2
J: TRBJ2-3
V: TRBV9
size: NA
CDR3: CASSRPGTSGGADTQYF
DNA: TGTGCCAGCAGCCGTCCCGGGACTAGCGGGGGGGCAGATACGCAGTATTTT